This T cell receptor beta chain was captured in a study of graft-versus-host responses after intestinal transplantation. Background on the study: Among the recipients, transplants were multivisceral, liver-intestinal, or isolated intestinal. Anti-thymocyte globulin was used for induction in all recipients, who then took tacrolimus and steroids for approximately 3 years.

Measured with immunoSEQ multiplex PCR; TCRdb has only the in-frame clones, and not every one. This table has fewer than 95,000 clones, about 94% appearing once. Findings and caveats of the study: Where graft-donor T cell macrochimerism was present, patients had high graft-versus-host to host-versus-graft clonal ratios in allografts. There were GvH clones found in recipient marrow, and some of them appeared first in ileum or blood.

As concerns this clone: The antigen is not known. This sample also contains other DNA sequences that code for the same CDR3.

Germline loops: CDR1 KGHSH, CDR2 LQKENI. This CDR3 is built from 13 residues. Trimming left V 4 bases short and J 4 bases short, with 11 bases between. V and J are TRBV18 and TRBJ2-7, with D uncertain. This clonotype was obtained from a human donor who was the organ donor for an intestinal transplant. The sample consisted of unstimulated CD4+ T cells sorted from spleen or lymph node cells, taken before transplant. CDR3 in DNA: TGTGCCAGCTCACTAAGGACGGAGTACGAGCAGTACTTC. It codes for CASSLRTEYEQYF.